This T cell receptor (beta chain) is from a study of neoadjuvant anti-PD-1 for oral cavity cancer. Study-level information: Nivolumab at 3 mg/kg was mostly given biweekly, three to four doses, pre-surgery.

CDR1 is SNHLY, CDR2 FYNNEI, per germline. V was clipped by 8 bases and J by 0 bases, with 5 bases between them. The CDR3 is made up of 12 amino acids. This clone was seen a few times. Assay: immunoSEQ multiplex PCR; the TCRdb copy retains only in-frame clones and omits some. The sample lists tens of thousands of clones, approximately 80% seen once, with 2.5% to 3% in the top ten. Blood cells were analyzed directly, without culture or expansion. The source is a person between 40 and 79 years old with oral cavity squamous cell carcinoma. The specimen comprised PBMCs, sampled before nivolumab (anti-PD-1) treatment. The V call is TRBV2, the J call TRBJ1-5; D is undetermined. CDR3 nucleotides: TGTGCCAGCCAGACTAGCAATCAGCCCCAGCATTTT. Protein sequence: CASQTSNQPQHF.